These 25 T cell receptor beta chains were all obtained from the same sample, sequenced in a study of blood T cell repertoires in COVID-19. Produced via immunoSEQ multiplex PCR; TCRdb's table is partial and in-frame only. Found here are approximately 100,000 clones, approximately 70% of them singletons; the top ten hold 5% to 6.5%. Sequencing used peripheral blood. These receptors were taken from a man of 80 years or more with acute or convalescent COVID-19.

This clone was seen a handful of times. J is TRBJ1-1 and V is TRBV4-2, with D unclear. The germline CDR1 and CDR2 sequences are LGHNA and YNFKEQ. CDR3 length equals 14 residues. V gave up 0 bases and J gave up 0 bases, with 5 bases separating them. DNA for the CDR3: TGTGCCAGCAGCCAAGATTCGGTGAACACTGAAGCTTTCTTT. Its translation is CASSQDSVNTEAFF.

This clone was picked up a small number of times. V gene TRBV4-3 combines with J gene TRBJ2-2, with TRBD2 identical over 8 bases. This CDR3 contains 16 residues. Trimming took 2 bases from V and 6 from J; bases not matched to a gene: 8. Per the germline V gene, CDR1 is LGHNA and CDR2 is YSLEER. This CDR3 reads CASSQFSGRGSGELFF. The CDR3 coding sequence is TGCGCCAGCAGCCAATTCAGCGGGAGAGGTTCCGGGGAGCTGTTTTTT.

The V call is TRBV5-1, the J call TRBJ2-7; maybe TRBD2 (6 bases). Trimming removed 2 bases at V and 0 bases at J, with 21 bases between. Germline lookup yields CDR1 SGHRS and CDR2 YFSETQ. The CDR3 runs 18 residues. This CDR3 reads CASSFQPPDFSGSYEQYF. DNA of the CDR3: TGCGCCAGCAGCTTCCAACCACCCGACTTTAGCGGCTCCTACGAGCAGTACTTC.

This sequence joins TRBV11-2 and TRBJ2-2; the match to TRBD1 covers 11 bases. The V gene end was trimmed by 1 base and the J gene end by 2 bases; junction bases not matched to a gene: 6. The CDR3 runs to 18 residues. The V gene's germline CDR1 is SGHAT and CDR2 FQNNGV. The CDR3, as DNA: TGTGCCAGCAGCTTAGGGCCCGGGACAGGGGGTAACACCGGGGAGCTGTTTTTT. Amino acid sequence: CASSLGPGTGGNTGELFF.

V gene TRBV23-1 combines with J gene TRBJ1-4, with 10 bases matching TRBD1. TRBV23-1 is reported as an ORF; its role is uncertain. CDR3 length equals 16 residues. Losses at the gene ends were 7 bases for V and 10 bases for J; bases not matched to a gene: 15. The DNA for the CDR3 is TGCGCCAGCATTCGCCCGGGACAGGGGCGATTGGGAAAACTGTTTTTT. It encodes CASIRPGQGRLGKLFF.

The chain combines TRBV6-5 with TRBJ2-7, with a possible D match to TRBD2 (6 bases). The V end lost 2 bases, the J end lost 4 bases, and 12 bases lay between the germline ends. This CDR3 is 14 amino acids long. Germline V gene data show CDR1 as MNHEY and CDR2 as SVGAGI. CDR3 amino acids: CASSYDHRGYEQYF. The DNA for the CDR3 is TGTGCCAGCAGTTACGATCATCGGGGGTACGAGCAGTACTTC.

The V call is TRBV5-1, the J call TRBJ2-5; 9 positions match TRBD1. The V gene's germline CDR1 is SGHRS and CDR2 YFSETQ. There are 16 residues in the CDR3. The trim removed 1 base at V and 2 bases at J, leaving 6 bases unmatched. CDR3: CASSLWGQGVQETQYF. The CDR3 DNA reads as TGCGCCAGCAGCTTGTGGGGACAGGGCGTTCAAGAGACCCAGTACTTC. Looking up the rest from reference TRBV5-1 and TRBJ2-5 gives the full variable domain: KAGVTQTPRYLIKTRGQQVTLSCSPISGHRSVSWYQQTPGQGLQFLFEYFSETQRNKGNFPGRFSGRQFSNSRSEMNVSTLELGDSALYLCASSLWGQGVQETQYFGPGTRLLVL.

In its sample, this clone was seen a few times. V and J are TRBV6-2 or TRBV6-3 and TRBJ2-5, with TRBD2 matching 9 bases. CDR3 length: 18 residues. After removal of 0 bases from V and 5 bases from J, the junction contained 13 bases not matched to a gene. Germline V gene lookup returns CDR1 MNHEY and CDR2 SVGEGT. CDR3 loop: CASSYSLGPGLAGETQYF. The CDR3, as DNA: TGTGCCAGCAGTTACTCATTAGGTCCGGGACTAGCTGGGGAGACCCAGTACTTC.

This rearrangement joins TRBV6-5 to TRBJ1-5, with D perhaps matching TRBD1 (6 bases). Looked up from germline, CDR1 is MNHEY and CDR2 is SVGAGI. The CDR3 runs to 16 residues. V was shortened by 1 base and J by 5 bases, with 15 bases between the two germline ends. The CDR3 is CASSYLYPEGDQPQHF. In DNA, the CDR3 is TGTGCCAGCAGTTACTTATACCCAGAGGGGGATCAGCCCCAGCATTTT.

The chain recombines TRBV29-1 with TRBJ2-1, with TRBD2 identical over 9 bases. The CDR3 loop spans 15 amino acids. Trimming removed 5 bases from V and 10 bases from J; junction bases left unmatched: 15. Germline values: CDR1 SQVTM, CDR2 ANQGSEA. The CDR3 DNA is TGCAGCGTTTCTGGCGGGAGGGCCCAGTTGTGGGAGCAGTTCTTC. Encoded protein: CSVSGGRAQLWEQFF.

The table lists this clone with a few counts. The CDR3 loop reads CASSHQGRVTEAFF. In nucleotides, the CDR3 is TGTGCCAGCAGCCATCAGGGAAGGGTCACTGAAGCTTTCTTT. The chain is built from TRBV14 and TRBJ1-1, with D possibly being TRBD1 (5 bases). This CDR3 comprises 14 residues. Deletions cut 3 bases from V and 4 bases from J, with 12 bases between. Germline-derived CDR1 and CDR2 are SGHDN and FVKESK. The whole variable domain, remainder taken from reference TRBV14 and TRBJ1-1, is EAGVTQFPSHSVIEKGQTVTLRCDPISGHDNLYWYRRVMGKEIKFLLHFVKESKQDESGMPNNRFLAERTGGTYSTLKVQPAELEDSGVYFCASSHQGRVTEAFFGQGTRLTVV.

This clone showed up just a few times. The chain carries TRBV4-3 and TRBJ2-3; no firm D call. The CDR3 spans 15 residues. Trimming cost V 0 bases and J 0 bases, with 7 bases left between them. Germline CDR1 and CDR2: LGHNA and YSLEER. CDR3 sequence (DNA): TGCGCCAGCAGCCAAGAACAGTCCAGCACAGATACGCAGTATTTT. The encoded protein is CASSQEQSSTDTQYF.

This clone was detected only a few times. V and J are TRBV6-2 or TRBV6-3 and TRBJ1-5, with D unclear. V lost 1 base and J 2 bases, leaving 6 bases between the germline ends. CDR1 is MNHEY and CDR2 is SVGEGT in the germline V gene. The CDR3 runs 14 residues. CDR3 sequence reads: CASSYYRGNQPQHF. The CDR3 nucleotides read TGTGCCAGCAGTTACTATAGAGGCAATCAGCCCCAGCATTTT.

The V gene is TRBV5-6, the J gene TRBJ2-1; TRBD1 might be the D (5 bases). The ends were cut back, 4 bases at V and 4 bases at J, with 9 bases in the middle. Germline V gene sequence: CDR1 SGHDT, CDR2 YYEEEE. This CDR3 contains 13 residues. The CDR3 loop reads CASSLPGYNEQFF. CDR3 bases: TGTGCCAGCAGCCTCCCAGGGTACAATGAGCAGTTCTTC.

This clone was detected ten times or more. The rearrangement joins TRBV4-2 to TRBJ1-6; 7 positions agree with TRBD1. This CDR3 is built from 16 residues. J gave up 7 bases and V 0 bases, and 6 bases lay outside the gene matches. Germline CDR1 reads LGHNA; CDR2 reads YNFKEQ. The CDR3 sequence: CASSQDRDRANSPLHF. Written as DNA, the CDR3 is TGTGCCAGCAGCCAAGATCGTGACAGGGCCAATTCACCCCTCCACTTT.

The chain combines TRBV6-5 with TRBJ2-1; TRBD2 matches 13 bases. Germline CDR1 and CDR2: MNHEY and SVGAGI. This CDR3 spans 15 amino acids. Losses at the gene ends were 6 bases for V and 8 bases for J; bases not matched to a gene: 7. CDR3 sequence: CASSTGLAGDDEQFF. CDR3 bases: TGTGCCAGCAGCACTGGACTAGCGGGAGACGATGAGCAGTTCTTC.

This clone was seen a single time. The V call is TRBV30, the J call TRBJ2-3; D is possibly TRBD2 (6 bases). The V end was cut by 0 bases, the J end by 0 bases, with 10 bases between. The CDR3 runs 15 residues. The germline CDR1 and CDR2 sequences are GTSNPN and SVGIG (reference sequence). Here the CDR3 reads CAWSVVSGSTDTQYF. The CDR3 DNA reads TGTGCCTGGAGTGTAGTTAGCGGTAGCACAGATACGCAGTATTTT.

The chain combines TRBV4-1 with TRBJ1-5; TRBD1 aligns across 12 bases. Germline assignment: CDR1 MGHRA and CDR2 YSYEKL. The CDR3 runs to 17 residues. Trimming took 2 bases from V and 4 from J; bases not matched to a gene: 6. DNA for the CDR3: TGCGCCAGCAGCCAACCCGGGACAGGGGGCTGGAATCAGCCCCAGCATTTT. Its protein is CASSQPGTGGWNQPQHF.

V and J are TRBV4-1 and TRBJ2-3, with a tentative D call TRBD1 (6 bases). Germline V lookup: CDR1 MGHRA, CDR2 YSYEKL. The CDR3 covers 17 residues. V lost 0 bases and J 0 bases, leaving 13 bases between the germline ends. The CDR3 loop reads CASSQDGGGTSTDTQYF. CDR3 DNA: TGCGCCAGCAGCCAAGATGGGGGCGGAACTAGCACAGATACGCAGTATTTT.

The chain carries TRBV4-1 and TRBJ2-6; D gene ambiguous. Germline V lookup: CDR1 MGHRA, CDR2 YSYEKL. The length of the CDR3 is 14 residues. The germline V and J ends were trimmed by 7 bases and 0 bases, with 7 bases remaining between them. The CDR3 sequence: CASKTDSGANVLTF. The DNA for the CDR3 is TGCGCCAGCAAGACTGACTCTGGGGCCAACGTCCTGACTTTC.

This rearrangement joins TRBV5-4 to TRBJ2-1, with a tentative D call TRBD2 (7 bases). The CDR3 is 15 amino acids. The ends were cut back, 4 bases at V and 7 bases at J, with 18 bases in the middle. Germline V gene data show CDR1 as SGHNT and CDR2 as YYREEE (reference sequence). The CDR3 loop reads CASSPGGGGGNEQFF. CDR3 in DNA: TGTGCCAGCAGCCCAGGAGGCGGGGGCGGAAATGAGCAGTTCTTC.

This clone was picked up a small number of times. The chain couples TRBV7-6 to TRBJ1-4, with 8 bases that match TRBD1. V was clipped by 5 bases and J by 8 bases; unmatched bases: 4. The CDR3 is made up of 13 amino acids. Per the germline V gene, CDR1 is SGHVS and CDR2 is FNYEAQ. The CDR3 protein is CASSTDRDEKLFF. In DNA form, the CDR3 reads TGTGCCAGCAGCACGGACAGGGACGAAAAACTGTTTTTT.

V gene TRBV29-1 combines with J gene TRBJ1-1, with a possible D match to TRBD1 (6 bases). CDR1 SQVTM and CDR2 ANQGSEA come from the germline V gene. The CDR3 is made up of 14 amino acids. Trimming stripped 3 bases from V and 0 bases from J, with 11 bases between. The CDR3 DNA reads TGCAGCGTTGAGGGGTGGGGGCTGAACACTGAAGCTTTCTTT. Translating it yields CSVEGWGLNTEAFF. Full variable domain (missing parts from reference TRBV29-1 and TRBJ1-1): SAVISQKPSRDICQRGTSLTIQCQVDSQVTMMFWYRQQPGQSLTLIATANQGSEATYESGFVIDKFPISRPNLTFSTLTVSNMSPEDSSIYLCSVEGWGLNTEAFFGQGTRLTVV.

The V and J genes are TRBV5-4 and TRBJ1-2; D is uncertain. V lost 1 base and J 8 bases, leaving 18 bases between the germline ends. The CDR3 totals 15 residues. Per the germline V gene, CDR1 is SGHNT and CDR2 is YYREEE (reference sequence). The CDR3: CASSLFGEISEGYTF. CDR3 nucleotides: TGTGCCAGCAGCTTGTTTGGGGAGATCTCAGAAGGCTACACCTTC.

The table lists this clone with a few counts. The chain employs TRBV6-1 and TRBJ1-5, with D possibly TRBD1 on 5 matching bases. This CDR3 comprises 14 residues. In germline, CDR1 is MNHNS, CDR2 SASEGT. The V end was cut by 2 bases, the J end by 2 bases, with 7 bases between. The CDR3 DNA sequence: TGTGCCAGCAGTGAAATCAGGGGCAATCAGCCCCAGCATTTT. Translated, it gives CASSEIRGNQPQHF.